This section outlines one TCR beta chain sequence together with its context. The target antigen is unknown. The record originates from a study of shared clonotypes between healthy human individuals. Some clones are missing from TCRdb's copy, which holds only in-frame ones; the method was immunoSEQ multiplex PCR. The table has over 850,000 clones, approximately 80% seen once. The study drew its donors from healthy HIV-negative adults without recent acute infections or vaccinations. The V gene lost 0 bases and the J gene lost 5 bases, with 17 bases spanning the gap. The germline CDR1 and CDR2 sequences are KGHSH and LQKENI. This CDR3 comprises 16 residues. Notes on the study in general: Incompleteness in sorted-subset sequencing, despite large depth, was shown by rarefaction. Sampling covered nothing but blood. Tissue TCR repertoires likely differ from those found in blood. How much donors shared clonotypes was expected to be affected by sequencing depth.

The sequence came from a man between 18 and 29 years old in good health. Some clones in this sample may be carry-over from other donors' samples. The gene calls are TRBV18 and TRBJ2-7, with D possibly TRBD1 on 5 matching bases. Sequencing was done on a sample of memory CD4+ T cells from PBMCs. Subset given: CD45RA-negative fraction. This chain's CDR3 is CASSPPGFDRFHEQYF. For the CDR3, the DNA is TGTGCCAGCTCACCACCCGGTTTTGACAGATTCCACGAGCAGTACTTC.